The 14 T cell receptor beta chains below all came from one sample that was sequenced in a study of PD-L1 blockade in urothelial cancer (dated by TCRdb to the late 2010s). The library was obtained by the immunoSEQ multiplex PCR assay. As stored in TCRdb, this immuneACCESS dataset retains in-frame rearrangements with V and J assigned. A fraction of the clones does not appear; measured against another copy, unresolved V genes explain less than half of the discrepancy, and the remainder lacks a known reason. Within this sample are about 84,000 clones, with 82% of them counted one time only. Around a tenth of the sample belongs to the ten largest clones. This material consisted of PBMCs, taken around atezolizumab (anti-PD-L1) treatment. Receptors were obtained from a man aged 65-85 years with urothelial cancer.

The chain recombines TRBV6-5 with TRBJ1-5; 7 positions match TRBD1. The trim removed 4 bases at V and 4 bases at J, leaving 7 bases unmatched. Germline values: CDR1 MNHEY, CDR2 SVGAGI. CDR3 length equals 15 residues. The CDR3: CASSSTGQSNQPQHF. DNA for the CDR3: TGTGCCAGCAGTTCCACGGGACAGTCAAATCAGCCCCAGCATTTT.

The chain links TRBV6-5 to TRBJ2-2, with 7 bases fitting TRBD1. This CDR3 spans 15 amino acids. Germline V gives CDR1 MNHEY, CDR2 SVGAGI. With 2 bases clipped from V and 3 bases from J, the junction kept 3 bases outside the gene matches. The CDR3: CASSYKGTDTGELFF. The CDR3 region has the DNA TGTGCCAGCAGTTACAAGGGGACAGACACCGGGGAGCTGTTTTTT.

The genes are TRBV30 and TRBJ1-2, with 8 bases identical to TRBD1. Germline CDR1 reads GTSNPN; CDR2 reads SVGIG (reference sequence). J lost 5 bases, V lost 0 bases, and 20 bases had no gene match. The CDR3 is made up of 19 amino acids. The CDR3 coding sequence is TGTGCCTGGAGTGTACAGGGGGAGATAGGGAGGATCACCCGTTATGGCTACACCTTC. As protein: CAWSVQGEIGRITRYGYTF.

The chain links TRBV5-4 to TRBJ2-7; D is perhaps TRBD1 (5 bases). Germline CDR1 SGHNT, CDR2 YYREEE (reference sequence). There are 14 residues in the CDR3. Trimming stripped 4 bases from V and 2 bases from J, with 13 bases between. In DNA, the CDR3 is TGTGCCAGCAGCGTGGCGGCAGGGACCTACGAGCAGTACTTC. Translation: CASSVAAGTYEQYF.

The rearrangement links TRBV2 to TRBJ1-1; 11 bases align to TRBD1. This CDR3 contains 14 residues. V dropped 8 bases and J dropped 4; count of bases not matched to a gene: 6. Germline V CDR1 and CDR2: SNHLY, FYNNEI. Here the CDR3 DNA reads TGTGCCAGCGGACAGGGGGCGCTTAGCACTGAAGCTTTCTTT. Amino acids: CASGQGALSTEAFF.

This rearrangement joins TRBV12-5 to TRBJ2-2; 10 bases align to TRBD1. V trimming: 5 bases; J trimming: 6 bases; junction bases outside the gene matches: 6. The CDR3 loop spans 15 amino acids. The germline V gene has CDR1 LGHNT and CDR2 FRNRAP. CDR3 nucleotide sequence: TGTGCTAGTGGTCTCGGGACAGGGGATCCCGGGGAGCTGTTTTTT. As protein: CASGLGTGDPGELFF.

The J gene is TRBJ1-1, the V gene TRBV13, with TRBD1 as a possible D gene (6 bases). CDR1 is PRHDT and CDR2 is FYEKMQ in the germline V gene (reference sequence). The CDR3 loop spans 15 amino acids. V shed 4 bases and J shed 1 base, with 13 bases lying between them. CDR3 sequence: CASSSGGPTNTEAFF. CDR3 nucleotides: TGTGCCAGCAGCTCCGGGGGGCCGACGAACACTGAAGCTTTCTTT.

J is TRBJ1-2 and V is TRBV2; unclear D gene. There are 14 residues in the CDR3. V lost 1 base to trimming and J lost 4 bases, with 10 bases between them. Germline V gives CDR1 SNHLY, CDR2 FYNNEI. The CDR3 region is CASSEEAQTYGYTF. CDR3 sequence (DNA): TGTGCCAGCAGTGAAGAGGCACAGACCTATGGCTACACCTTC.

V and J are TRBV9 and TRBJ2-3, with a weak D call TRBD1 (5 bases). Trimming removed 4 bases at V and 2 bases at J, with 14 bases between. In germline, CDR1 is SGDLS, CDR2 YYNGEE. This CDR3 contains 15 residues. As DNA, the CDR3 is TGTGCCAGCAGCCCCGGACATACAGACACAGATACGCAGTATTTT. It specifies CASSPGHTDTDTQYF.

The chain joins TRBV5-6 to TRBJ2-3; 10 bases agree with TRBD2. This CDR3 region has 16 residues. CDR1 is SGHDT, CDR2 YYEEEE, per germline. Losses at the gene ends were 0 bases for V and 5 bases for J; bases not matched to a gene: 6. This CDR3 is CASSLVSGGAGDTQYF. The DNA of the CDR3 is TGTGCCAGCAGCTTGGTCAGCGGGGGGGCCGGAGATACGCAGTATTTT.

V is TRBV5-6 and J is TRBJ2-1; 8 nucleotides line up with TRBD2. The CDR3 length is 15 residues. J gave up 4 bases and V 4 bases, and 7 bases lay outside the gene matches. CDR1 is SGHDT, CDR2 YYEEEE, per germline. The CDR3 loop reads CASSGSGGPYNEQFF. The DNA of the CDR3 is TGTGCCAGCAGCGGGAGCGGGGGACCATACAATGAGCAGTTCTTC.

V and J are TRBV9 and TRBJ2-5; D possibly corresponds to TRBD1 (5 bases). Trimming shortened V by 3 bases and J by 1 base, and 13 bases separated the two germline ends. The CDR3 totals 15 residues. CDR1 SGDLS and CDR2 YYNGEE come from the germline V gene. The CDR3 DNA reads TGTGCCAGCAGCGCCAGACTGGGGCTCCAAGAGACCCAGTACTTC. It translates to CASSARLGLQETQYF.

This clone occurred once. The rearrangement links TRBV15 to TRBJ1-2; 7 bases map to TRBD1. J lost 3 bases, V lost 3 bases, and 10 bases had no gene match. The CDR3 runs to 16 residues. CDR1 and CDR2 (germline): LNHNV, YYDKDF (reference sequence). The CDR3 reads CATSSETGVGDYGYTF. CDR3 nucleotides: TGTGCCACCAGCAGTGAAACAGGGGTTGGGGACTATGGCTACACCTTC.

The chain joins TRBV5-6 to TRBJ1-1; D is unclear. Germline CDR1 and CDR2: SGHDT and YYEEEE. This CDR3 has 13 residues. The ends were cut back, 2 bases at V and 4 bases at J, with 9 bases in the middle. The CDR3 protein is CASSLGGPTEAFF. In DNA form, the CDR3 reads TGTGCCAGCAGCTTAGGAGGGCCCACTGAAGCTTTCTTT.